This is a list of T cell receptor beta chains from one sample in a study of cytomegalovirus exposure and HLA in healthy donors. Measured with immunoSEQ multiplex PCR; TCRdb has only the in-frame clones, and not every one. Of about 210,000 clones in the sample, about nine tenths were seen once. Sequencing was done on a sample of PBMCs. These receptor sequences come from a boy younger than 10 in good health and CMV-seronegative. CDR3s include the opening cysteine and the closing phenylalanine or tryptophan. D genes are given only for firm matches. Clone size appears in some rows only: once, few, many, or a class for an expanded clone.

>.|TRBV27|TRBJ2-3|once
TGTGCCAGCAATCTGGGGGCCGCCACAGATACGCAGTATTTT
CASNLGAATDTQYF
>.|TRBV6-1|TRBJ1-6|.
TGTGCCAGCAGTGAAGCCATAGCCGGATCCAATTCACCCCTCCACTTT
CASSEAIAGSNSPLHF
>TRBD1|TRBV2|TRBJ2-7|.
TGTGCCAGCAGTTCCGGGACAGGGTCCTACGAGCAGTACTTC
CASSSGTGSYEQYF
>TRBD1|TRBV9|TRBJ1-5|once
TGTGCCAGCAGCGTAGAGGGGGCGGGAGGCCAGCCCCAGCATTTT
CASSVEGAGGQPQHF
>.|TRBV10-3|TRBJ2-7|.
TGTGCCATCAGTGAGGCCAGGGAGGTTGACGAGCAGTACTTC
CAISEAREVDEQYF
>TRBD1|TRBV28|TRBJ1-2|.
TGTGCCAGCAGTTCCGACCACACTGGACAGGGGGCCCTCTATGGCTACACCTTC
CASSSDHTGQGALYGYTF
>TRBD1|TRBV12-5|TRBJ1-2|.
TGTGCTAGTGGCCCTGGGACAGGGGCGTATGGCTACACCTTC
CASGPGTGAYGYTF
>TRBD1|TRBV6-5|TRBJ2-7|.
TGTGCCAGCAGTAGGGACAGGTTTTACGAGCAGTACTTC
CASSRDRFYEQYF
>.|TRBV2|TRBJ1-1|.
TGTGCCAGCAGTGGGGCAAGGGGGAAAACTGAAGCTTTCTTT
CASSGARGKTEAFF
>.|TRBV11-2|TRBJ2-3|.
TGTGCCAGCAGCTTAGATCTCGGTGATAGGGGCACGCAGTATTTT
CASSLDLGDRGTQYF
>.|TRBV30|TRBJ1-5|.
TGTGCCTGGAGTGTACGGGTGGGGCTTTCCAATCAGCCCCAGCATTTT
CAWSVRVGLSNQPQHF
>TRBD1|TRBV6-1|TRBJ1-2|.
TGTGCCAGCAGTGAAAGGACAGGGGCGGCCTATGGCTACACCTTC
CASSERTGAAYGYTF
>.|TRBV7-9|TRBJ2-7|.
TGTTCCAGCAGCCCCTACTACGAGCAGTACTTC
CSSSPYYEQYF
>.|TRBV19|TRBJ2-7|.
TGTGCCAGTAGCTCCCGGGACATTCAAATCTCGGGCGAGCAGTACTTC
CASSSRDIQISGEQYF
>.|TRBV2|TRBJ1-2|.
TGTGCCAGCAGTGAATCCGGAGCTGGCTACACCTTC
CASSESGAGYTF
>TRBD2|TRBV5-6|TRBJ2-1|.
TGTGCCAGCAGACCCACTAGCGGGCGGGGCAATGAGCAGTTCTTC
CASRPTSGRGNEQFF
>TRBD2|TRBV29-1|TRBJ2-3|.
TGCAGCGCGGGGACTAGGGGGATTTCAGATACGCAGTATTTT
CSAGTRGISDTQYF
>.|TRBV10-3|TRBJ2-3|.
TGTGCCATCAGTGAGCCAACGGGGTCTGCAGATACGCAGTATTTT
CAISEPTGSADTQYF
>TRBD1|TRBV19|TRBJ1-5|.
TGTGCCAGTAGTCATACCGGGACAGGGATTATCATTCAACCCCAGCATTTT
CASSHTGTGIIIQPQHF
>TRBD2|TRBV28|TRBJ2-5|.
TGTGCCAGCAGTTTAGACCAGCGGGTGGGGGGGGCCCAGTACTTC
CASSLDQRVGGAQYF
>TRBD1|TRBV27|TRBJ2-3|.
TGTGCCAGCAGTCCTACAGGGGGCGTCACAGATACGCAGTATTTT
CASSPTGGVTDTQYF
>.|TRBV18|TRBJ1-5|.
TGTGCCAGCTCACCACTCGAGGATCAGCCCCAGCATTTT
CASSPLEDQPQHF
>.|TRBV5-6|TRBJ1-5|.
TGTGCCAGCAGCCGGCGGGATGGGCAGCCCCAGCATTTT
CASSRRDGQPQHF
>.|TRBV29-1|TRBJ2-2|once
TGCAGCGTTTGGACAGGGTGGCGGGAGGGGTACACCGGGGAGCTGTTTTTT
CSVWTGWREGYTGELFF
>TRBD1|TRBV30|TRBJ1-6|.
TGTGCCCCACCGGACAGGGTCTATAATTCACCCCTCCACTTT
CAPPDRVYNSPLHF
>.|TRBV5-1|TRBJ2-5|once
TGCGCCAGCAGCTTGGCCAAAGAGACCCAGTACTTC
CASSLAKETQYF
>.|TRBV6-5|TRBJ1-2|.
TGTGCCAGCAGTACTCGTGGACAGCCCTATGGCTACACCTTC
CASSTRGQPYGYTF
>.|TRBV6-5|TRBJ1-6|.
TGTGCCAGCAGTTACGAAGCAGGGGAGTCACCCCTCCACTTT
CASSYEAGESPLHF
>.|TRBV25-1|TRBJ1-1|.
TGTGCCAGCAGGGCCCGGACAGAGAACACTGAAGCTTTCTTT
CASRARTENTEAFF
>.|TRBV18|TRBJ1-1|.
TGTGCCAGCTCACCACGGGCCAACACTGAAGCTTTCTTT
CASSPRANTEAFF
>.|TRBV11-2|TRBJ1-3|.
TGTGCCAGCAGCTTAGCGGTAATCTCTGGAAACACCATATATTTT
CASSLAVISGNTIYF
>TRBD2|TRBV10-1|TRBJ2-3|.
TGCGCCAGCAAGGTTAGCGGGGGGGGTACAGATACGCAGTATTTT
CASKVSGGGTDTQYF
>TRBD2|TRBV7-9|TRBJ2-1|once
TGTGCCAGCAGCTTAGTTAGGGCTAGCGGGGGGCCTGAGCAGTTCTTC
CASSLVRASGGPEQFF
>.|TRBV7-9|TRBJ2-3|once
TGTGCCAGCAGCCCTTCCACAGATACGCAGTATTTT
CASSPSTDTQYF
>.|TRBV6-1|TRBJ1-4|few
TGTGCCAGCAGTGACAGGCAGGGAAATGAAAAACTGTTTTTT
CASSDRQGNEKLFF
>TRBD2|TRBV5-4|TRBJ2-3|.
TGTGCCAGCAGGACCGGGACTAGCGTCACAGATACGCAGTATTTT
CASRTGTSVTDTQYF
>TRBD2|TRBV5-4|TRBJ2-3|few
TGTGCCAGCAGTCCTCGGACTAGCCTCGATACGCAGTATTTT
CASSPRTSLDTQYF
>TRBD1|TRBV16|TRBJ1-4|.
TGTGCCAGCAGCGCCCCGGGACAGGGGGCGACTGAAAAACTGTTTTTT
CASSAPGQGATEKLFF
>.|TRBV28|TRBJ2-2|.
TGTGCCAGCAGACGCGAGGTTGGCGGGGAGCTGTTTTTT
CASRREVGGELFF
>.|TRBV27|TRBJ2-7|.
TGTGCCAGCAGTTTACGGGGGGCATCCTACGAGCAGTACTTC
CASSLRGASYEQYF
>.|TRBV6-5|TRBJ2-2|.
TGTGCCGCAAGCAGGGTGAACACCGGGGAGCTGTTTTTT
CAASRVNTGELFF
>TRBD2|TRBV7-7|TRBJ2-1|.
TGTGCCAGCAGCCAGACGGGAGGGCATGAGCAGTTCTTC
CASSQTGGHEQFF
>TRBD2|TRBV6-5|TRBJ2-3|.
TGTGCCAGCAGACAGCGGGGGGGGGATACGCAGTATTTT
CASRQRGGDTQYF